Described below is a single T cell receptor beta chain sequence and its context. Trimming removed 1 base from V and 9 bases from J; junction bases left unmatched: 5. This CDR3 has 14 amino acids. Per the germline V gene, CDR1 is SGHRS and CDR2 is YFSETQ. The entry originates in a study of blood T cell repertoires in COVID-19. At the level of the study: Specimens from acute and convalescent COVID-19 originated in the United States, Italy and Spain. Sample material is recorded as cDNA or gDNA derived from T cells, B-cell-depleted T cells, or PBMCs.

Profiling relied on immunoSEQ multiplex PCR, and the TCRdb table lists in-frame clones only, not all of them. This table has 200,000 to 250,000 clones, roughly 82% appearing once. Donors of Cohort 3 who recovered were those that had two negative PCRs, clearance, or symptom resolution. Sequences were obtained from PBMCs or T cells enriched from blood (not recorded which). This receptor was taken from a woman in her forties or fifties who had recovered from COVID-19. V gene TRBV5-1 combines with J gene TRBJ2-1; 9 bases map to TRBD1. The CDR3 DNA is TGCGCCAGCAGCTTGAGCGGGACAGGGATTGAGCAGTTCTTC. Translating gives CASSLSGTGIEQFF.